A selection of T cell receptor beta chains follows, all from one sample in a study of response to subunit inactivated influenza vaccine. TCRdb reprocessed the RT-PCR reads via MiXCR and lists one record per CDR3 protein. The top ten hold under 15% of the sample, which has approximately 500,000 distinct CDR3 sequences, roughly 13% seen once. Material: PBMCs from blood, obtained 45 days after vaccination. All receptors derive from a man aged 45 to 65 who received an inactivated influenza vaccine. CDR3s include the opening cysteine and the closing phenylalanine or tryptophan. Fields, in order: V gene, J gene, clone size, D gene, CDR3 DNA, CDR3 protein. D genes are given only for firm matches. Clone size is not always given. Where it is, it says once, few, many or a class for expanded clones.

TRBV5-6	TRBJ2-1	few	-	TGTGCCAGCAGCTTGTATTGGCCTGCGAATGAGCAGTTCTTC	CASSLYWPANEQFF
TRBV7-2	TRBJ2-1	few	TRBD2	TGTGCCAGCAGGCAACTAGCGGGGCCCTACAATGAGCAGTTCTTC	CASRQLAGPYNEQFF
TRBV7-9	TRBJ2-5	few	TRBD1	TGTGCCAGCAGCCCCTCCGAGGGGGCGGGAGAGACCCAGTACTTC	CASSPSEGAGETQYF
TRBV5-1	TRBJ1-5	many	TRBD1	TGCGCCAGCTCCGCAGCAGGGGGCGGACAGCCCCAGCATTTT	CASSAAGGGQPQHF
TRBV7-2	TRBJ2-5	many	-	TGTGCCAGCACCCTTGGTGGGGGCCACCAAGAGACCCAGTACTTC	CASTLGGGHQETQYF
TRBV7-2	TRBJ2-1	few	-	TGTGCCAGCAGCTTCGAGCAGTACAATGAGCAGTTCTTC	CASSFEQYNEQFF
TRBV20-1	TRBJ1-6	few	-	TGCAGTGCGATGCCGGGACGAAATTCACCCCTCCACTTT	CSAMPGRNSPLHF
TRBV20-1	TRBJ2-1	few	TRBD2	TGCAGTGCTAGAGATTTCCGGGAGGTCTACAATGAGCAGTTCTTC	CSARDFREVYNEQFF
TRBV6-2/TRBV6-3	TRBJ2-1	many	TRBD2	TGTGCCAGCAGTTACAGCCTAGCGGGAGGTAACAATGAGCAGTTCTTC	CASSYSLAGGNNEQFF
TRBV2	TRBJ2-3	-	-	TGTGCCAGAAAAGGGGGAGCGGGGTACCAGTATTTT	CARKGGAGYQYF
TRBV28	TRBJ2-1	few	-	TGTGCCAGCAGTTTGAGTCGAGTGCATGAGCAGTTCTTC	CASSLSRVHEQFF